The entry that follows covers one TCR beta chain sequence. The CDR3 covers 14 residues. V trimming: 1 base; J trimming: 3 bases; junction bases outside the gene matches: 4. CDR1 SGHDT and CDR2 YYEEEE come from the germline V gene. This sample was taken from a study of cytomegalovirus exposure and HLA in healthy donors. Study in general: Among the roughly 400 genotyped donors, around 85% were placed in the Caucasian-associated ancestry cluster.

It was with 60 Vbeta and 13 Jbeta primers that the PCR ran. Sequencing was performed with immunoSEQ multiplex PCR; in TCRdb, only in-frame clones are kept and a portion is missing. The sample carries roughly 150,000 clones, more than 75% recorded once. Material: PBMCs. The TCR originated in a man between 25 and 39 years old in good health and CMV-seropositive. J is TRBJ2-7 and V is TRBV5-6, with 7 bases fitting TRBD1. The CDR3 is CASSLTGANYEQYF. In DNA, the CDR3 is TGTGCCAGCAGCTTGACAGGGGCGAACTACGAGCAGTACTTC. The full variable domain, completed using reference TRBV5-6 and TRBJ2-7, is DAGVTQSPTHLIKTRGQQVTLRCSPKSGHDTVSWYQQALGQGPQFIFQYYEEEERQRGNFPDRFSGHQFPNYSSELNVNALLLGDSALYLCASSLTGANYEQYFGPGTRLTVT.